The 8 T cell receptor beta chains given below trace back to one sample, sequenced in a study of control samples from healthy donors and cancer patients. Here immunoSEQ multiplex PCR was the method, and the copy in TCRdb shows in-frame clones only, minus some. The profile shows 65,000 to 70,000 clones, roughly 82% of them singletons. What was sequenced was PBMCs. These receptors were obtained from a woman between 50 and 59 years old with lung cancer.

The V gene is TRBV28, the J gene TRBJ1-3; 7 bases agree with TRBD1. CDR3 size: 12 residues. The V gene's germline CDR1 is MDHEN and CDR2 SYDVKM. The V segment lost 5 bases and the J segment 8 bases; nucleotides outside the gene matches: 3. The CDR3 DNA reads TGTGCCAGCAGTCAGGGGGTATACACCATATATTTT. Protein sequence: CASSQGVYTIYF.

The chain has TRBV7-2 and TRBJ2-7, with D tentatively TRBD2 (5 bases). This CDR3 contains 14 residues. Germline V gene lookup returns CDR1 SGHTA and CDR2 FQGNSA. V lost 4 bases and J 2 bases, leaving 12 bases between the germline ends. CDR3 loop: CASSSPEEAYEQYF. For the CDR3, the DNA is TGTGCCAGCAGCTCCCCAGAGGAGGCCTACGAGCAGTACTTC.

In its sample, this clone was seen once. This chain connects TRBV5-6 to TRBJ2-7; TRBD1 is a possible D gene (7 bases). This CDR3 spans 14 amino acids. Deletions cut 7 bases from V and 0 bases from J, with 14 bases between. From germline, CDR1 is SGHDT and CDR2 YYEEEE. The CDR3 DNA follows: TGTGCCAGCCAGGGGGGTACGCCCTCCTACGAGCAGTACTTC. Amino acid sequence: CASQGGTPSYEQYF. The complete variable domain, with remaining parts taken from reference TRBV5-6 and TRBJ2-7, reads DAGVTQSPTHLIKTRGQQVTLRCSPKSGHDTVSWYQQALGQGPQFIFQYYEEEERQRGNFPDRFSGHQFPNYSSELNVNALLLGDSALYLCASQGGTPSYEQYFGPGTRLTVT.

The chain uses TRBV18 and TRBJ1-5, with no clear D. This CDR3 has 14 residues. The V gene lost 3 bases and the J gene lost 5 bases, with 11 bases spanning the gap. Germline lookup yields CDR1 KGHSH and CDR2 LQKENI. The CDR3 is CASSPGGSHQPQHF. The CDR3 coding sequence is TGTGCCAGCTCACCGGGAGGGAGCCATCAGCCCCAGCATTTT. The full variable domain, rest sourced from reference TRBV18 and TRBJ1-5, is NAGVMQNPRHLVRRRGQEARLRCSPMKGHSHVYWYRQLPEEGLKFMVYLQKENIIDESGMPKERFSAEFPKEGPSILRIQQVVRGDSAAYFCASSPGGSHQPQHFGDGTRLSIL.

Regarding this clone: This sample also contains other DNA sequences that code for the same CDR3. The chain uses TRBV18 and TRBJ2-7; no clear D gene. Trimming left V 2 bases short and J 3 bases short, with 8 bases between. The V gene's germline CDR1 is KGHSH and CDR2 LQKENI. CDR3 length equals 13 residues. The chain's CDR3 is CASSPGQSYEQYF. As DNA, the CDR3 is TGTGCCAGCTCACCAGGGCAGAGCTACGAGCAGTACTTC.

Only a few counts were recorded for this clone. V is TRBV14 and J is TRBJ2-2, with 8 bases fitting TRBD1. Germline loops: CDR1 SGHDN, CDR2 FVKESK. Losses at the gene ends were 4 bases for V and 4 bases for J; bases not matched to a gene: 8. This CDR3 spans 16 amino acids. The CDR3 DNA reads as TGTGCCAGCAGCCGCAAAGACAGGGGAGGCACCGGGGAGCTGTTTTTT. It encodes CASSRKDRGGTGELFF.

The genes are TRBV19 and TRBJ2-2; no definite D call. Trimming pared 3 bases from V and 0 bases from J, leaving 11 bases between. The CDR3 runs 16 residues. The V gene's germline CDR1 is LNHDA and CDR2 SQIVND (reference sequence). The CDR3 here is CASSIPEPSNTGELFF. The CDR3 DNA follows: TGTGCCAGTAGTATCCCCGAACCGTCGAACACCGGGGAGCTGTTTTTT.

The CDR3 bases are TGTGCCACCAGCAGAGATCAAGGGTTCGGCTACACCTTC. Translation gives CATSRDQGFGYTF. The chain is built from TRBV15 and TRBJ1-2; D remains ambiguous. The V end was cut by 0 bases, the J end by 8 bases, with 10 bases between. Germline CDR1 and CDR2: LNHNV and YYDKDF (reference sequence). This CDR3 region has 13 residues. The variable domain in full, completed from reference TRBV15 and TRBJ1-2, reads DAMVIQNPRYQVTQFGKPVTLSCSQTLNHNVMYWYQQKSSQAPKLLFHYYDKDFNNEADTPDNFQSRRPNTSFCFLDIRSPGLGDTAMYLCATSRDQGFGYTFGSGTRLTVV.